This entry concerns a single T cell receptor beta chain. This sample is part of a study of cytomegalovirus exposure and HLA in healthy donors. Across the study: It was reported in a later analysis that the same platform had been used for the 120 or so validation repertoires as for the approximately 670 first-cohort repertoires.

A roughly 120-subject validation cohort, separate from the roughly 670-subject first cohort, supplied the donors. Germline CDR1 reads KGHSH; CDR2 reads LQKENI. The CDR3 loop spans 16 amino acids. V lost 4 bases and J lost 3, with 16 bases in between. Assay used: immunoSEQ multiplex PCR; TCRdb lists only in-frame clones, some missing. The top ten clones hold around 0.85% of a sample with roughly 100,000 clones, around 96% of them seen once. Sequenced: PBMCs. The chain recombines TRBV18 with TRBJ1-5; possible D gene TRBD1, 5 bases. The clonotype was recovered from a woman aged 18-35 years in good health and CMV-seronegative. This CDR3 reads CASSLQGSPSNQPQHF. The CDR3 DNA sequence: TGTGCCAGCTCACTCCAGGGATCCCCCTCCAATCAGCCCCAGCATTTT.